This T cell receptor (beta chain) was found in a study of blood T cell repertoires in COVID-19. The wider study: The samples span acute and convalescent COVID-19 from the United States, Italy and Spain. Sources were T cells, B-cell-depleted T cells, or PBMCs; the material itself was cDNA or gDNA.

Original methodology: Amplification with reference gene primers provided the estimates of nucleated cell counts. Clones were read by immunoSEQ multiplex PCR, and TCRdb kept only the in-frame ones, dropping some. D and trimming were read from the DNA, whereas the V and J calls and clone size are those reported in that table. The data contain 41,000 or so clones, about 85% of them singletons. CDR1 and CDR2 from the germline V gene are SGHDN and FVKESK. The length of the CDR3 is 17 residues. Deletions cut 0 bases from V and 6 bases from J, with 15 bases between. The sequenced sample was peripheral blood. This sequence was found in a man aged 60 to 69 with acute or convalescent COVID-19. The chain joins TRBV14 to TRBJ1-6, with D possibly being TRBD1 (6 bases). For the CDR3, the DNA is TGTGCCAGCAGCCAAGAAGTCACAGGGATGAGTAATTCACCCCTCCACTTT. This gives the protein CASSQEVTGMSNSPLHF.